Listed below are T cell receptor beta chains from one sample, sequenced in a study of PD-L1 blockade in urothelial cancer. TCRdb keeps only in-frame clones here, not all; method: immunoSEQ multiplex PCR. The sample comprises around 110,000 clones, 75% to 90% of which are singletons, and more than 1.5% rests with the top ten. This material consisted of PBMCs, taken around atezolizumab (anti-PD-L1) treatment. The receptors were gathered from a man between 60 and 75 years old with urothelial cancer. Each CDR3 is given with its conserved first and last residue. The order of the fields is D gene, J gene, V gene, clone size, CDR3 protein, CDR3 DNA. A D gene is named only where the DNA matches it firmly. Only part of the rows carry a size: once, few, many, or a class if the clone is expanded.

>-|TRBJ1-5|TRBV28|-
CASSFLAMGSNQPQHF
TGTGCCAGCAGTTTTTTAGCCATGGGTAGCAATCAGCCCCAGCATTTT
>TRBD1|TRBJ1-3|TRBV28|once
CASIPGGTGGNTIYF
TGTGCCAGCATCCCAGGAGGGACAGGGGGAAACACCATATATTTT
>TRBD2|TRBJ2-5|TRBV5-4|-
CASSLPGLAGSETQYF
TGTGCCAGCAGCCTTCCCGGACTAGCGGGGTCAGAGACCCAGTACTTC
>TRBD2|TRBJ2-1|TRBV7-3|-
CASSPTGGSYNEQFF
TGTGCCAGCAGTCCCACGGGAGGATCCTACAATGAGCAGTTCTTC
>-|TRBJ2-2|TRBV4-1|-
CASSQGGHYTGELFF
TGCGCCAGCAGCCAAGGGGGCCATTACACCGGGGAGCTGTTTTTT
>-|TRBJ2-7|TRBV14|-
CASSQGYYEQYF
TGTGCCAGCAGCCAAGGCTACTACGAGCAGTACTTC
>-|TRBJ1-2|TRBV7-2|once
CASSPVGVGGYTF
TGTGCCAGCAGCCCGGTGGGAGTCGGCGGCTACACCTTC
>-|TRBJ2-1|TRBV30|-
CAWSVLRRTRYNEQFF
TGTGCCTGGAGTGTATTGAGGAGGACGAGGTACAATGAGCAGTTCTTC
>-|TRBJ2-4|TRBV7-9|few
CASSLEHENIQYF
TGTGCCAGCAGCTTAGAACATGAAAACATTCAGTACTTC
>-|TRBJ2-5|TRBV7-9|few
CASSLAGLRHQETQYF
TGTGCCAGCAGCTTAGCGGGCCTAAGGCACCAAGAGACCCAGTACTTC
>TRBD2|TRBJ2-1|TRBV2|-
CASSGPSGTYGNEQFF
TGTGCCAGCAGTGGGCCTAGCGGTACATACGGCAATGAGCAGTTCTTC
>-|TRBJ1-2|TRBV7-2|-
CASSPSLDSYGYTF
TGTGCCAGCAGCCCCTCCTTGGACAGCTATGGCTACACCTTC
>-|TRBJ2-6|TRBV18|-
CASSPRDISGANVLTF
TGTGCCAGCTCACCCCGAGACATCTCTGGGGCCAACGTCCTGACTTTC
>-|TRBJ1-1|TRBV6-6|-
CASSYSPGGDTEAFF
TGTGCCAGCAGTTACTCGCCGGGGGGGGACACTGAAGCTTTCTTT
>TRBD1|TRBJ1-1|TRBV5-1|-
CASSSGTGVDEAFF
TGCGCCAGCAGTTCCGGGACAGGGGTCGATGAAGCTTTCTTT
>TRBD1|TRBJ1-6|TRBV5-4|few
CASSLPGTGVLHF
TGTGCCAGCAGCTTGCCGGGTACAGGGGTCCTCCACTTT
>TRBD1|TRBJ2-7|TRBV6-5|-
CASSPRDRGEQYF
TGTGCCAGCAGTCCCCGGGACAGGGGCGAGCAGTACTTC
>-|TRBJ2-2|TRBV4-3|few
CASSQDLNTGELFF
TGCGCCAGCAGCCAAGACCTGAACACCGGGGAGCTGTTTTTT
>-|TRBJ2-1|TRBV28|-
CASSSRLVTEQFF
TGTGCCAGCAGCTCTAGACTAGTCACTGAGCAGTTCTTC
>-|TRBJ2-5|TRBV29-1|-
CSGQREPAETQYF
TGCAGCGGACAAAGGGAGCCAGCGGAGACCCAGTACTTC
>-|TRBJ1-1|TRBV6-1|-
CASSGGRDEAFF
TGTGCCAGCAGTGGGGGGAGGGATGAAGCTTTCTTT
>-|TRBJ1-4|TRBV18|-
CASSPGQGQEKLFF
TGTGCCAGCTCACCGGGGCAGGGGCAAGAAAAACTGTTTTTT
>-|TRBJ2-5|TRBV2|-
CASTGGRQETQYF
TGTGCCAGCACTGGAGGCAGACAAGAGACCCAGTACTTC
>TRBD2|TRBJ2-3|TRBV7-2|few
CASSLPGEGVDTQYF
TGTGCCAGCAGCTTACCTGGGGAGGGAGTCGATACGCAGTATTTT
>-|TRBJ2-1|TRBV9|once
CASSSQYNEQFF
TGTGCCAGCAGCTCGCAGTACAATGAGCAGTTCTTC
>-|TRBJ2-3|TRBV27|-
CASSSPASDTDTQYF
TGTGCCAGCAGTTCACCGGCTAGCGACACAGATACGCAGTATTTT
>-|TRBJ1-1|TRBV5-5|-
CASSLGGGFSEAFF
TGTGCCAGCAGCTTAGGGGGGGGATTTTCTGAAGCTTTCTTT
>TRBD1|TRBJ1-4|TRBV5-1|once
CASRRDRTGKLFF
TGCGCCAGCAGACGCGACAGGACAGGAAAACTGTTTTTT
>-|TRBJ1-1|TRBV4-1|-
CASSQSGAALNTEAFF
TGCGCCAGCAGCCAGTCAGGGGCCGCTCTGAACACTGAAGCTTTCTTT
>TRBD1|TRBJ2-2|TRBV2|-
CASSVQGGAGELFF
TGTGCCAGCAGTGTACAGGGGGGAGCCGGGGAGCTGTTTTTT
>-|TRBJ2-7|TRBV5-1|-
CASRVTGTQDSYEQYF
TGCGCCAGCAGGGTTACAGGGACCCAAGACTCCTACGAGCAGTACTTC
>-|TRBJ1-2|TRBV6-5|-
CASTDGLLNYGYTF
TGTGCCAGCACCGACGGGTTACTCAACTATGGCTACACCTTC
>TRBD2|TRBJ2-3|TRBV6-1|-
CASSEAGTSDDTQYF
TGTGCCAGCAGTGAAGCGGGGACTAGCGACGATACGCAGTATTTT
>TRBD2|TRBJ2-1|TRBV7-6|-
CASSLGSSGSYEQFF
TGTGCCAGCAGCTTAGGCTCTAGCGGGAGCTATGAGCAGTTCTTC
>-|TRBJ2-2|TRBV28|-
CASTVSGELFF
TGTGCCAGCACTGTGAGCGGGGAGCTGTTTTTT
>TRBD1|TRBJ1-2|TRBV9|-
CASSPSTGGNGYTF
TGTGCCAGCAGCCCATCGACAGGGGGCAATGGCTACACCTTC
>-|TRBJ2-1|TRBV19|-
CASSQTRQVGEQFF
TGTGCCAGTAGCCAAACCCGACAGGTTGGTGAGCAGTTCTTC
>-|TRBJ2-7|TRBV5-1|-
CASSSAYEQYF
TGCGCCAGCAGCTCGGCCTACGAGCAGTACTTC